Below, 26 T cell receptor beta chains from the same sample are listed, as sequenced in a study of identical twins. MiXCR was run by TCRdb on the 5' RACE reads, yielding one entry per CDR3 protein. This sample has 600,000 to 850,000 distinct CDR3 sequences; about 18% occur once, and the top ten carry 13%. The data were also submitted as part of a second study, on T cells expressing NK-cell markers.

What was sequenced was PBMCs. Every receptor here comes from a woman aged 18-29 years in good health.

There are many counts of this clonotype. The V and J genes are TRBV5-1 and TRBJ1-1; a possible D gene is TRBD1 (6 bases). Looked up from germline, CDR1 is SGHRS and CDR2 is YFSETQ. V shed 0 bases and J shed 4 bases, with 10 bases lying between them. The CDR3 loop spans 14 amino acids. DNA of the CDR3: TGCGCCAGCAGCTTGGAGGGGGGAGGCACTGAAGCTTTCTTT. Translated: CASSLEGGGTEAFF.

This sequence joins TRBV6-2 or TRBV6-3 and TRBJ2-6, with 8 bases aligning to TRBD1. The CDR3 totals 16 residues. CDR1 MNHEY and CDR2 SVGEGT come from the germline V gene. The trim removed 5 bases at V and 0 bases at J, leaving 3 bases unmatched. CDR3 loop: CASSRQGSSGANVLTF. The CDR3 DNA is TGTGCCAGCAGTCGACAGGGGAGCTCTGGGGCCAACGTCCTGACTTTC.

This chain uses TRBV5-6 with TRBJ1-1; a possible D gene is TRBD1 (5 bases). V was clipped by 3 bases and J by 11 bases, with 17 bases between them. This CDR3 spans 13 amino acids. The germline V gene encodes CDR1 SGHDT and CDR2 YYEEEE. CDR3 nucleotide sequence: TGTGCCAGCAGCTCAGTTGGGGCTTCGGTCGCTTTCTTT. It specifies CASSSVGASVAFF. Based on the CDR3 plus reference TRBV5-6 and TRBJ1-1, the full variable domain is DAGVTQSPTHLIKTRGQQVTLRCSPKSGHDTVSWYQQALGQGPQFIFQYYEEEERQRGNFPDRFSGHQFPNYSSELNVNALLLGDSALYLCASSSVGASVAFFGQGTRLTVV.

The chain employs TRBV20-1 and TRBJ2-7; 8 nucleotides agree with TRBD2. The CDR3 runs 15 residues. Germline CDR1 and CDR2: DFQATT and SNEGSKA (reference sequence). Trimming removed 6 bases from V and 3 bases from J; junction bases left unmatched: 13. The CDR3 is CSAPNPSSGDYEQYF. The CDR3 bases are TGCAGTGCACCCAACCCGAGTAGCGGGGACTACGAGCAGTACTTC.

The chain uses TRBV27 and TRBJ1-2; D might be TRBD1 (5 bases). Trimming stripped 3 bases from V and 0 bases from J, with 11 bases between. The CDR3 is 15 residues long. Germline CDR1 and CDR2: MNHEY and SMNVEV (reference sequence). The CDR3 nucleotides read TGTGCCAGCAGTTTCGGGGCAGGTGCTAACTATGGCTACACCTTC. This translates into CASSFGAGANYGYTF.

The V and J genes are TRBV20-1 and TRBJ2-5; 9 nucleotides line up with TRBD1. CDR1 and CDR2 from the germline V gene are DFQATT and SNEGSKA (reference sequence). This CDR3 has 12 residues. The V segment lost 6 bases and the J segment 6 bases; nucleotides outside the gene matches: 5. The CDR3 coding sequence is TGCAGTGCGGGAGACAGGGGGAAGACCCAGTACTTC. Residues: CSAGDRGKTQYF.

The CDR3 loop reads CASSFYTTPGRYSTDTQYF. CDR3 bases: TGTGCCAGCAGTTTCTACACAACCCCTGGACGCTATAGCACAGATACGCAGTATTTT. This chain uses TRBV6-5 with TRBJ2-3, with unresolved D. Germline assignment: CDR1 MNHEY and CDR2 SVGAGI. The CDR3 sequence is 19 residues long. Trimming took 4 bases from V and 0 from J, leaving 23 bases between them.

This clonotype came up a few times. The chain links TRBV5-6 to TRBJ2-1; D is ambiguous. The V gene's germline CDR1 is SGHDT and CDR2 YYEEEE. V lost 4 bases to trimming and J lost 15 bases, with 20 bases between them. The CDR3 extends over 13 amino acids. The CDR3 nucleotides read TGTGCCAGCAGCCTAACCACCGGGCTCCGGCGGTTCTTC. Its protein is CASSLTTGLRRFF.

The V call is TRBV12-3 or TRBV12-4, the J call TRBJ1-2; possible D gene TRBD1, 6 bases. The CDR3 extends over 14 amino acids. V was trimmed by 4 bases and J by 0 bases, leaving 9 bases between them. Here the CDR3 reads CASSWTEPNYGYTF. Written as DNA, the CDR3 is TGTGCCAGCAGTTGGACAGAACCTAACTATGGCTACACCTTC.

This chain uses TRBV14 with TRBJ2-1; 10 nucleotides agree with TRBD2. The J segment lost 4 bases and the V segment lost 4 bases, leaving 13 bases of the junction unmatched. The CDR3 has 18 residues. Germline V gene sequence: CDR1 SGHDN, CDR2 FVKESK. The CDR3 reads CASSPFRTGTSAYNEQFF. For the CDR3, the DNA is TGTGCCAGCAGCCCGTTTAGAACCGGGACTAGCGCTTACAATGAGCAGTTCTTC.

The sample holds a few counts of this clonotype. V gene TRBV4-2 combines with J gene TRBJ2-5; D is undetermined. Germline CDR1 and CDR2: LGHNA and YNFKEQ. The CDR3 loop spans 14 amino acids. The ends were cut back, 1 base at V and 3 bases at J, with 9 bases in the middle. CDR3 DNA: TGTGCCAGCAGCCAAGGGCGTGCAGAAGAGACCCAGTACTTC. Its protein product is CASSQGRAEETQYF.

This chain links TRBV20-1 with TRBJ2-3; 8 bases line up with TRBD2. Germline V gene sequence: CDR1 DFQATT, CDR2 SNEGSKA (reference sequence). Germline trimming cut 2 bases from V and 6 bases from J; bases unmatched to any gene: 10. This CDR3 has 15 amino acids. The CDR3 DNA sequence: TGCAGTGCTAGAAGGCGGGAGGAAGTTCCTGATACGCAGTATTTT. It encodes CSARRREEVPDTQYF.

This clonotype was seen a handful of times. The rearrangement links TRBV9 to TRBJ2-3; tentatively, D is TRBD2 (5 bases). V lost 5 bases, J lost 6 bases, and 10 bases lay in between. The germline V gene has CDR1 SGDLS and CDR2 YYNGEE. CDR3 length: 12 amino acids. CDR3 sequence: CASRDTGDTQYF. For the CDR3, the DNA is TGTGCCAGCAGAGACACGGGGGATACGCAGTATTTT.

This clonotype came up a few times. The rearrangement uses TRBV20-1 and TRBJ2-7; D gene ambiguous. Trimming pared 4 bases from V and 0 bases from J, leaving 10 bases between. The CDR3 consists of 13 residues. Germline CDR1 is DFQATT and CDR2 is SNEGSKA (reference sequence). CDR3: CSAILVDSYEQYF. In DNA form, the CDR3 reads TGCAGTGCTATATTAGTCGACTCCTACGAGCAGTACTTC.

The rearrangement uses TRBV9 and TRBJ2-3; 9 nucleotides align to TRBD2. This CDR3 is 18 amino acids long. Trimming removed 0 bases from V and 0 bases from J; junction bases left unmatched: 8. Germline V CDR1 and CDR2: SGDLS, YYNGEE. In DNA form, the CDR3 reads TGTGCCAGCAGCGTAGAAGCGGGGGGTCTCACTAGCACAGATACGCAGTATTTT. Its protein product is CASSVEAGGLTSTDTQYF.

Only a few counts were recorded for this clonotype. This chain uses TRBV10-3 with TRBJ2-7; TRBD2 agrees at 7 bases. Germline V gene data show CDR1 as ENHRY and CDR2 as SYGVKD. The trim removed 5 bases at V and 7 bases at J, leaving 5 bases unmatched. This CDR3 is built from 12 residues. CDR3 loop: CAISSGAREQYF. The CDR3 region has the DNA TGTGCCATCAGTAGCGGGGCGAGGGAGCAGTACTTC.

This clonotype is a singleton in its sample. J is TRBJ2-5 and V is TRBV15; D perhaps matches TRBD2 (6 bases). CDR1 and CDR2 from the germline V gene are LNHNV and YYDKDF (reference sequence). The CDR3 spans 15 residues. V lost 3 bases to trimming and J lost 1 base, with 12 bases between them. Here the CDR3 DNA reads TGTGCCACCAGCAGGGCCCCGACTAGCCAAGAGACCCAGTACTTC. Protein: CATSRAPTSQETQYF.

V and J are TRBV7-2 and TRBJ2-7; TRBD2 matches 13 bases. This CDR3 is 15 amino acids long. Trimming took 6 bases from V and 5 from J; bases not matched to a gene: 7. The germline V gene encodes CDR1 SGHTA and CDR2 FQGNSA. CDR3 loop: CASRPGLAGLDEQYF. CDR3 coding DNA: TGTGCCAGCAGACCGGGACTAGCGGGACTGGACGAGCAGTACTTC.

At least ten counts were recorded for this clonotype. The rearrangement joins TRBV7-2 to TRBJ2-7; 8 bases line up with TRBD1. Trimming removed 3 bases from V and 6 bases from J; junction bases left unmatched: 7. There are 14 residues in the CDR3. Germline V lookup: CDR1 SGHTA, CDR2 FQGNSA. Here the CDR3 reads CASSFLRDRPEQYF. DNA for the CDR3: TGTGCCAGCAGCTTTCTCCGGGACAGGCCCGAGCAGTACTTC.

The chain has TRBV9 and TRBJ2-1, with 10 bases identical to TRBD2. V was pared by 3 bases and J by 2 bases, with 2 bases of the junction left unmatched. The CDR3 extends over 15 amino acids. Germline CDR1 SGDLS, CDR2 YYNGEE. The CDR3 region is CASSAGLATYNEQFF. The CDR3 DNA reads as TGTGCCAGCAGCGCGGGACTAGCGACCTACAATGAGCAGTTCTTC. The whole variable domain, filled in from reference TRBV9 and TRBJ2-1, reads DSGVTQTPKHLITATGQRVTLRCSPRSGDLSVYWYQQSLDQGLQFLIQYYNGEERAKGNILERFSAQQFPDLHSELNLSSLELGDSALYFCASSAGLATYNEQFFGPGTRLTVL.

Written as DNA, the CDR3 is TGTGCCAGCAGCTTTGGACAGGGGGCGCAAGAGCAGTACTTC. Translated, it gives CASSFGQGAQEQYF. The rearrangement links TRBV5-6 to TRBJ2-7, with 11 bases aligning to TRBD1. The CDR3 is 14 amino acids. With V trimmed by 2 bases and J by 7 bases, 5 bases remained unmatched. Per the germline V gene, CDR1 is SGHDT and CDR2 is YYEEEE.

The rearrangement uses TRBV6-1 and TRBJ1-2, with 7 bases fitting TRBD1. The CDR3 is 13 amino acids. Trimming removed 4 bases from V and 11 bases from J; junction bases left unmatched: 10. Germline V gene sequence: CDR1 MNHNS, CDR2 SASEGT. The CDR3 loop reads CASSGWDSLRYTF. The CDR3 DNA reads TGTGCCAGCAGTGGCTGGGACAGCCTTCGGTACACCTTC.

This clonotype was picked up a small number of times. The rearrangement uses TRBV5-1 and TRBJ1-2; 9 bases match TRBD1. The CDR3 has 15 amino acids. V shed 0 bases and J 4 bases; nucleotides not matched to a gene: 4. Germline CDR1 is SGHRS and CDR2 is YFSETQ. CDR3 sequence reads: CASSLENRGLYGYTF. The CDR3 bases are TGCGCCAGCAGCTTGGAGAACAGGGGGCTCTATGGCTACACCTTC.

This rearrangement joins TRBV15 to TRBJ2-2; D uncertain. From germline, CDR1 is LNHNV and CDR2 YYDKDF (reference sequence). The CDR3 loop spans 12 amino acids. The V end lost 0 bases, the J end lost 9 bases, and 5 bases lay between the germline ends. The CDR3 spells CATSRDRWELFF. The CDR3 DNA reads as TGTGCCACCAGCAGAGATAGGTGGGAGCTGTTTTTT.

This sequence joins TRBV20-1 and TRBJ1-2; D is uncertain. The CDR3 contains 13 residues. Trimming stripped 0 bases from V and 4 bases from J, with 9 bases between. CDR1 is DFQATT and CDR2 is SNEGSKA in the germline V gene (reference sequence). The CDR3 DNA reads TGCAGTGCTAGAGATGGTCGCGGCTATGGCTACACCTTC. Protein sequence: CSARDGRGYGYTF.

V gene TRBV27 combines with J gene TRBJ2-1; 9 bases are a match to TRBD2. The germline V gene has CDR1 MNHEY and CDR2 SMNVEV (reference sequence). The CDR3 spans 15 residues. Unmatched junction bases numbered 7, after V lost 3 bases and J lost 7 bases. CDR3 sequence: CASSFGREGPNEQFF. CDR3 nucleotide sequence: TGTGCCAGCAGTTTTGGGCGGGAGGGCCCGAATGAGCAGTTCTTC.